The 23 T cell receptor beta chains below were found in one sample sequenced in a study of T cell responses to AZD1222 COVID-19 vaccine. Some clones are missing from TCRdb's copy, which holds only in-frame ones; the method was immunoSEQ multiplex PCR. This table holds roughly 58,000 clones, roughly nine tenths found once. The sequences come from peripheral blood, collected 28 days after the second AZD1222 dose. These receptors all come from an adult who received the AZD1222 COVID-19 vaccine.

Worth noting for this clone: The junction does not match germline at one end; this may be a read error. V is TRBV7-9 and J is TRBJ2-7; the D gene is possibly TRBD2 (6 bases). This CDR3 spans 11 amino acids. Germline V lookup: CDR1 SEHNR, CDR2 FQNEAQ (reference sequence). The CDR3 loop reads CPAAGPYEQYF. The CDR3 DNA follows: TGCCCGGCAGCGGGCCCCTACGAGCAGTACTTC.

The chain has TRBV6-5 and TRBJ2-2; D is ambiguous. The CDR3 consists of 14 residues. The germline V and J ends were trimmed by 4 bases and 1 base, with 7 bases remaining between them. The germline V gene encodes CDR1 MNHEY and CDR2 SVGAGI. CDR3 loop: CASSSRRNTGELFF. The CDR3 nucleotides read TGTGCCAGCAGTTCCCGACGGAACACCGGGGAGCTGTTTTTT.

This rearrangement joins TRBV5-1 to TRBJ2-5; 8 bases fit TRBD2. This CDR3 region has 15 residues. Trimming removed 0 bases from V and 5 bases from J; junction bases left unmatched: 6. In germline, CDR1 is SGHRS, CDR2 YFSETQ. Here the CDR3 DNA reads TGCGCCAGCAGCTTGGCCGGGGGGGCCAGTGAGACCCAGTACTTC. It is translated as CASSLAGGASETQYF.

This clone was observed a few times. This chain joins TRBV19 and TRBJ2-7; the D gene is possibly TRBD2 (5 bases). The length of the CDR3 is 12 residues. Germline CDR1 is LNHDA and CDR2 is SQIVND (reference sequence). Trimming took 4 bases from V and 6 from J, leaving 10 bases between them. Written as DNA, the CDR3 is TGTGCCAGTAGTAATTACGGGGTCGAGCAGTACTTC. The encoded protein is CASSNYGVEQYF.

The chain joins TRBV7-2 to TRBJ2-7, with D possibly called TRBD1 or TRBD2 (5 bases each). CDR1 SGHTA and CDR2 FQGNSA come from the germline V gene. The CDR3 contains 14 residues. The V and J ends lost 5 bases and 4 bases respectively, with 15 bases between them. The CDR3 bases are TGTGCCAGCAGCAACCGGGACGGATATTACGAGCAGTACTTC. Its translation is CASSNRDGYYEQYF.

This clone has only one observation. V gene TRBV24-1 combines with J gene TRBJ1-1; no clear D. Germline values: CDR1 KGHDR, CDR2 SFDVKD. V dropped 7 bases and J dropped 4 bases, with 21 bases sitting between them. The CDR3 consists of 16 residues. The CDR3 nucleotides read TGTGCCACCAGCCAGAACTCGGCCCAGGCGGGCACTGAAGCTTTCTTT. Encoded protein: CATSQNSAQAGTEAFF.

The chain has TRBV7-2 and TRBJ1-1, with D possibly TRBD1 on 5 matching bases. Per the germline V gene, CDR1 is SGHTA and CDR2 is FQGNSA. This CDR3 is 14 amino acids long. V was trimmed by 1 base and J by 7 bases, leaving 13 bases between them. CDR3 residues: CASSLGGRVVEAFF. The CDR3, as DNA: TGTGCCAGCAGCTTAGGGGGCAGGGTGGTTGAAGCTTTCTTT. The full variable domain, in which reference TRBV7-2 and TRBJ1-1 provide the parts outside the CDR3, is GAGVSQSPSNKVTEKGKDVELRCDPISGHTALYWYRQSLGQGLEFLIYFQGNSAPDKSGLPSDRFSAERTGGSVSTLTIQRTQQEDSAVYLCASSLGGRVVEAFFGQGTRLTVV.

The chain couples TRBV28 to TRBJ1-1, with D possibly TRBD1 on 6 matching bases. Trimming shortened V by 4 bases and J by 6 bases, and 12 bases separated the two germline ends. This CDR3 region has 13 residues. The germline gives CDR1 MDHEN, CDR2 SYDVKM. CDR3 coding DNA: TGTGCCAGCAGTTCAGGGGTTTTCCCTGAAGCTTTCTTT. Translation: CASSSGVFPEAFF. Looking up the rest from reference TRBV28 and TRBJ1-1 gives the full variable domain: DVKVTQSSRYLVKRTGEKVFLECVQDMDHENMFWYRQDPGLGLRLIYFSYDVKMKEKGDIPEGYSVSREKKERFSLILESASTNQTSMYLCASSSGVFPEAFFGQGTRLTVV.

This chain joins TRBV6-5 and TRBJ2-7; TRBD1 aligns across 8 bases. V trimming: 6 bases; J trimming: 0 bases; junction bases outside the gene matches: 7. The germline V gene has CDR1 MNHEY and CDR2 SVGAGI. The CDR3 runs to 15 residues. CDR3 DNA: TGTGCCAGCAGACCATTAACAGGGGGCTCCTACGAGCAGTACTTC. Amino acid sequence: CASRPLTGGSYEQYF.

The rearrangement joins TRBV5-1 to TRBJ1-6; no definite D call. Germline CDR1 is SGHRS and CDR2 is YFSETQ. The ends were cut back, 0 bases at V and 10 bases at J, with 11 bases in the middle. This CDR3 is built from 14 residues. CDR3 nucleotides: TGCGCCAGCAGCTTGGGGCGAGTGAGGTCACCCCTCCACTTT. It is translated as CASSLGRVRSPLHF.

The chain has TRBV7-9 and TRBJ1-1; D is perhaps TRBD1 (5 bases). CDR1 is SEHNR, CDR2 FQNEAQ, per germline (reference sequence). This CDR3 has 13 residues. The V and J ends lost 2 bases and 10 bases respectively, with 14 bases between them. CDR3 DNA sequence: TGTGCCAGCAGCTTATCCGACAGTCACTCAGCTTTCTTT. Translation gives CASSLSDSHSAFF.

The V call is TRBV6-5, the J call TRBJ2-7; no firm D call. This CDR3 region has 12 residues. Looked up from germline, CDR1 is MNHEY and CDR2 is SVGAGI. The V end lost 5 bases, the J end lost 6 bases, and 11 bases lay between the germline ends. The CDR3 DNA is TGTGCCAGCAGTACTCCACTGGGCGAGCAGTACTTC. Translating gives CASSTPLGEQYF.

V gene TRBV7-9 combines with J gene TRBJ2-7, with TRBD2 identical over 7 bases. Germline CDR1 and CDR2: SEHNR and FQNEAQ (reference sequence). Trimming removed 1 base from V and 3 bases from J; junction bases left unmatched: 9. CDR3 length: 16 residues. This chain's CDR3 is CASSLGLALADYEQYF. CDR3 nucleotide sequence: TGTGCCAGCAGCTTAGGCCTGGCTCTAGCGGACTACGAGCAGTACTTC.

The chain uses TRBV10-2 and TRBJ1-5; D gene uncertain. The CDR3 extends over 14 amino acids. V gave up 0 bases and J gave up 3 bases, with 6 bases separating them. Germline assignment: CDR1 WSHSY and CDR2 SAAADI. The CDR3 nucleotides read TGCGCCAGCAGTGAGTCGGGCGCCAATCAGCCCCAGCATTTT. It codes for CASSESGANQPQHF.

This clone appeared a few times. The chain employs TRBV14 and TRBJ1-2, with a weak D call TRBD1 (5 bases). The CDR3 totals 13 residues. Deletions cut 4 bases from V and 8 bases from J, with 14 bases between. Germline V gene lookup returns CDR1 SGHDN and CDR2 FVKESK. The CDR3 region is CASSLKPGVGYTF. In DNA form, the CDR3 reads TGTGCCAGCAGCCTTAAACCGGGGGTCGGCTACACCTTC. The whole variable domain, filled in from reference TRBV14 and TRBJ1-2, reads EAGVTQFPSHSVIEKGQTVTLRCDPISGHDNLYWYRRVMGKEIKFLLHFVKESKQDESGMPNNRFLAERTGGTYSTLKVQPAELEDSGVYFCASSLKPGVGYTFGSGTRLTVV.

The rearrangement uses TRBV7-6 and TRBJ2-7, with D tentatively TRBD2 (5 bases). CDR1 is SGHVS, CDR2 FNYEAQ, per germline. V gave up 1 base and J gave up 2 bases, with 15 bases separating them. CDR3 length: 16 residues. The CDR3, as DNA: TGTGCCAGCAGCTTAGGAAGCGGACCACCTACCTACGAGCAGTACTTC. Amino acids: CASSLGSGPPTYEQYF. The entire variable domain, with the rest obtained from reference TRBV7-6 and TRBJ2-7, is as follows: GAGVSQSPRYKVTKRGQDVALRCDPISGHVSLYWYRQALGQGPEFLTYFNYEAQQDKSGLPNDRFSAERPEGSISTLTIQRTEQRDSAMYRCASSLGSGPPTYEQYFGPGTRLTVT.

The chain employs TRBV19 and TRBJ1-3, with unresolved D. Germline CDR1 LNHDA, CDR2 SQIVND (reference sequence). V was shortened by 6 bases and J by 3 bases, with 9 bases between the two germline ends. This CDR3 comprises 13 residues. CDR3 coding DNA: TGTGCCAGTAGCCGGGGTGATGGAAACACCATATATTTT. Amino acid sequence: CASSRGDGNTIYF.

The V call is TRBV10-2, the J call TRBJ2-7; 8 nucleotides match TRBD1. CDR3 length: 14 residues. Germline CDR1 and CDR2: WSHSY and SAAADI. With V trimmed by 7 bases and J by 5 bases, 10 bases remained unmatched. CDR3 DNA sequence: TGCGCCAGCACCAGCCAGGGGGCTTTAGACGAGCAGTACTTC. This gives the protein CASTSQGALDEQYF.

The rearrangement uses TRBV27 and TRBJ2-1; 14 nucleotides match TRBD2. The germline CDR1 and CDR2 sequences are MNHEY and SMNVEV (reference sequence). The CDR3 totals 18 residues. V lost 5 bases to trimming and J lost 2 bases; unmatched junction nucleotides: 8. The CDR3 protein is CASSTLTSGRGTYNEQFF. The CDR3 nucleotides are TGTGCCAGCAGTACCTTGACTAGCGGGAGGGGTACCTACAATGAGCAGTTCTTC.

The chain combines TRBV20-1 with TRBJ2-1, with unresolved D. CDR1 and CDR2 from the germline V gene are DFQATT and SNEGSKA (reference sequence). The CDR3 length is 10 residues. The ends were cut back, 4 bases at V and 10 bases at J, with 8 bases in the middle. The CDR3 DNA is TGCAGTGCTACTCGCGAAGAGCAGTTCTTC. Encoded protein: CSATREEQFF.

The genes are TRBV27 and TRBJ2-5, with 9 bases that match TRBD2. The CDR3 length is 18 residues. The V gene's germline CDR1 is MNHEY and CDR2 SMNVEV (reference sequence). J gave up 1 base and V 3 bases, and 12 bases lay outside the gene matches. CDR3 sequence (DNA): TGTGCCAGCAGTTTGAAGGTAGCGGGAGCACCCCCCCAAGAGACCCAGTACTTC. This sequence encodes CASSLKVAGAPPQETQYF.

The genes are TRBV7-3 and TRBJ2-3; D is unresolved. V was shortened by 4 bases and J by 5 bases, with 7 bases between the two germline ends. Germline CDR1 reads SGHTA; CDR2 reads FQGTGA. CDR3 length: 12 residues. The CDR3 sequence: CASSSQGDTQYF. The CDR3 DNA follows: TGTGCCAGCAGCTCCCAAGGAGATACGCAGTATTTT.

The chain recombines TRBV28 with TRBJ1-1, with D perhaps matching TRBD1 (6 bases). Trimming removed 3 bases from V and 3 bases from J, with 23 bases in between. The CDR3 spans 18 residues. The germline CDR1 and CDR2 sequences are MDHEN and SYDVKM. In nucleotides, the CDR3 is TGTGCCAGCAGTTTGGTCGGCTTTTCGGGGGCGGCGGACACTGAAGCTTTCTTT. Its protein is CASSLVGFSGAADTEAFF. Filled out from reference TRBV28 and TRBJ1-1, the complete variable domain reads DVKVTQSSRYLVKRTGEKVFLECVQDMDHENMFWYRQDPGLGLRLIYFSYDVKMKEKGDIPEGYSVSREKKERFSLILESASTNQTSMYLCASSLVGFSGAADTEAFFGQGTRLTVV.